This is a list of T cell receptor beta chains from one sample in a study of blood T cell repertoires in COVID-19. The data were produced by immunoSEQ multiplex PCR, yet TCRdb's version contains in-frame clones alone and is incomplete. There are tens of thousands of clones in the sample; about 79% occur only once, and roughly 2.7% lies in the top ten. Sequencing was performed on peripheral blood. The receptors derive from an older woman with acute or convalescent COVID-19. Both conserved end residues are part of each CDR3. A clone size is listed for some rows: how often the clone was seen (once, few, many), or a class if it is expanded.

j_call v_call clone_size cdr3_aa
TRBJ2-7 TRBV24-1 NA CATGGPSSYEQYF
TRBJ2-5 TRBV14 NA CASSQEWRGRETQYF
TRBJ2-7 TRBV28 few CASSRTSTLYEQYF
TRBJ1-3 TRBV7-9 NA CASSLAGTGRSGNTIYF
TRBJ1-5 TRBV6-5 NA CASSLTGGNQPQHF
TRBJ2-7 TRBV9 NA CASSAYEGTGTPYEQYF
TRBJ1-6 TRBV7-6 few CASSLSNRGRSPLHF
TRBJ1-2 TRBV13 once CASSEGHPNNYGYTF
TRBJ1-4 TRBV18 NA CASSPLGTMALEKLFF
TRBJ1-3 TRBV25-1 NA CASSVTGSGGNTIYF
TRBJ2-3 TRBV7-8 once CASSYSGRAPDTQYF
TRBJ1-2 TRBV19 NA CASSTRQSFNYGYTF
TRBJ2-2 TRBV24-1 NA CATSRVSGELFF
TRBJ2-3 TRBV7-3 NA CASSLGASTDTQYF